Each of the 26 T cell receptor beta chains below was sequenced from the same sample in a study of CD39 and CD103 CD8 tumor-infiltrating T cells. The method was immunoSEQ multiplex PCR; TCRdb's version includes in-frame clones alone and lacks a portion of them. This table holds about 1,300 clones, around 83% found once. Sequencing input: CD8+ T cells sorted from blood. Stated subset: total memory CD8 T cells (CD45RA-CCR7+/-) from blood or uninvolved lymph node. These receptors all stem from a human donor with head and neck squamous cell carcinoma.

This sequence joins TRBV7-9 and TRBJ2-1; 12 bases are a match to TRBD2. From germline, CDR1 is SEHNR and CDR2 FQNEAQ (reference sequence). V lost 5 bases to trimming and J lost 9 bases; unmatched junction nucleotides: 8. This CDR3 region has 15 residues. The DNA of the CDR3 is TGTGCCAGCAGCACACCTAGCGGGGGGGCCGGTGAGCAGTTCTTC. Amino acids: CASSTPSGGAGEQFF.

The chain uses TRBV27 and TRBJ1-2; weak D call: TRBD1 (5 bases). In germline, CDR1 is MNHEY, CDR2 SMNVEV (reference sequence). The CDR3 totals 13 residues. The germline V and J ends were trimmed by 6 bases and 8 bases, with 16 bases remaining between them. CDR3 loop: CASSVGRGGGYTF. CDR3 bases: TGTGCCAGCAGCGTAGGAAGGGGAGGCGGCTACACCTTC.

This clone was seen once. This chain joins TRBV27 and TRBJ1-1; TRBD1 matches 8 bases. Unmatched junction bases numbered 6, after V lost 8 bases and J lost 1 base. CDR1 and CDR2 from the germline V gene are MNHEY and SMNVEV (reference sequence). The CDR3 is 14 residues long. CDR3 loop: CASRPGTGNTEAFF. The CDR3 DNA follows: TGTGCCAGCCGTCCCGGGACAGGGAACACTGAAGCTTTCTTT.

Here the CDR3 DNA reads TGTGCCAGCAGCTCCCGTAAGGGGGGCCAGAACACTGAAGCTTTCTTT. Translating it yields CASSSRKGGQNTEAFF. This chain links TRBV7-9 with TRBJ1-1; TRBD1 is a possible D gene (6 bases). The CDR3 totals 16 residues. The germline gives CDR1 SEHNR, CDR2 FQNEAQ (reference sequence). The V and J ends lost 4 bases and 1 base respectively, with 16 bases between them. The whole variable domain, filled in from reference TRBV7-9 and TRBJ1-1, reads DTGVSQNPRHKITKRGQNVTFRCDPISEHNRLYWYRQTLGQGPEFLTYFQNEAQLEKSRLLSDRFSAERPKGSFSTLEIQRTEQGDSAMYLCASSSRKGGQNTEAFFGQGTRLTVV.

CDR3 bases: TGTGCCAGCAGCGTCGGGGGGACAGATACGCAGTATTTT. Translating it yields CASSVGGTDTQYF. The chain employs TRBV11-1 and TRBJ2-3, with 7 positions matching TRBD2. CDR3 size: 13 residues. The V and J ends lost 5 bases and 3 bases, in that order; junction bases with no gene match: 2. Germline V gene data show CDR1 as SGHAT and CDR2 as FQDESV (reference sequence).

J is TRBJ1-4 and V is TRBV27; possible D gene TRBD1, 5 bases. Per the germline V gene, CDR1 is MNHEY and CDR2 is SMNVEV (reference sequence). V lost 1 base and J 4 bases, leaving 10 bases between the germline ends. The CDR3 loop spans 15 amino acids. The CDR3 DNA sequence: TGTGCCAGCAGTTTATTTGTAGGGGATAATGAAAAACTGTTTTTT. This encodes CASSLFVGDNEKLFF.

This sequence joins TRBV4-3 and TRBJ2-1, with 10 bases lining up with TRBD2. In germline, CDR1 is LGHNA, CDR2 YSLEER. CDR3 length: 19 residues. The V segment lost 1 base and the J segment 6 bases; nucleotides outside the gene matches: 15. In DNA, the CDR3 is TGCGCCAGCAGCCAAGCGTGGGCTAGCGGGGGCATTGACGGCAATGAGCAGTTCTTC. Protein: CASSQAWASGGIDGNEQFF.

The chain recombines TRBV6-1 with TRBJ2-5, with a possible D match to TRBD2 (6 bases). The CDR3 is 16 residues long. Trimming removed 4 bases at V and 0 bases at J, with 15 bases between. Germline assignment: CDR1 MNHNS and CDR2 SASEGT. CDR3 sequence (DNA): TGTGCCAGCAGTGGATTAGGCGGGGTGTACCAAGAGACCCAGTACTTC. Translating it yields CASSGLGGVYQETQYF.

Written as DNA, the CDR3 is TGTGCCAGCAGGAGGGAGATGAACACCGGGGAGCTGTTTTTT. This gives the protein CASRREMNTGELFF. The chain couples TRBV27 to TRBJ2-2, with D possibly being TRBD2 (5 bases). Germline CDR1 is MNHEY and CDR2 is SMNVEV (reference sequence). V shed 6 bases and J shed 1 base, with 9 bases lying between them. The CDR3 length is 14 residues.

The J gene is TRBJ2-7, the V gene TRBV14; D perhaps matches TRBD1 (5 bases). The V gene lost 0 bases and the J gene lost 2 bases, with 8 bases spanning the gap. This CDR3 region has 14 residues. In germline, CDR1 is SGHDN, CDR2 FVKESK. The CDR3 spells CASSQEQATYEQYF. CDR3 coding DNA: TGTGCCAGCAGCCAAGAACAGGCGACCTACGAGCAGTACTTC.

This clone was seen a single time. This chain uses TRBV28 with TRBJ1-6; TRBD1 might be the D (6 bases). Trimming shortened V by 5 bases and J by 6 bases, and 17 bases separated the two germline ends. Per the germline V gene, CDR1 is MDHEN and CDR2 is SYDVKM. This CDR3 has 16 residues. The CDR3 DNA is TGTGCCAGCAGTGAAGACAGGCGCAGACTTAATTCACCCCTCCACTTT. Its translation: CASSEDRRRLNSPLHF.

The V and J genes are TRBV7-2 and TRBJ2-7; D gene ambiguous. The V gene lost 1 base and the J gene lost 0 bases, with 4 bases spanning the gap. Germline loops: CDR1 SGHTA, CDR2 FQGNSA. There are 13 residues in the CDR3. The CDR3 DNA follows: TGTGCCAGCAGCTTAGAATACTCCTACGAGCAGTACTTC. It codes for CASSLEYSYEQYF.

The chain uses TRBV29-1 and TRBJ1-1; a weak D match, TRBD1 (6 bases). CDR3 length: 14 amino acids. Trimming pared 8 bases from V and 3 bases from J, leaving 19 bases between. CDR1 and CDR2 (germline): SQVTM, ANQGSEA. Here the CDR3 DNA reads TGCAGCTCCCTTAACCCCCAGGGGCACACTGAAGCTTTCTTT. Translating it yields CSSLNPQGHTEAFF.

The chain employs TRBV27 and TRBJ2-2; D gene ambiguous. The V gene lost 7 bases and the J gene lost 7 bases, with 19 bases spanning the gap. The CDR3 is made up of 15 amino acids. Germline values: CDR1 MNHEY, CDR2 SMNVEV (reference sequence). CDR3 sequence: CASTADRYTVGELFF. CDR3 bases: TGTGCCAGCACGGCCGACCGATATACGGTCGGGGAGCTGTTTTTT.

The chain couples TRBV4-3 to TRBJ2-2; D is unresolved. V was clipped by 0 bases and J by 6 bases, with 11 bases between them. Germline V gene sequence: CDR1 LGHNA, CDR2 YSLEER. This CDR3 comprises 15 residues. CDR3 in DNA: TGCGCCAGCAGCCAAGAAGTCGGTGGGGCCGGGGAGCTGTTTTTT. Its translation is CASSQEVGGAGELFF.

The chain recombines TRBV5-4 with TRBJ2-1; D is unresolved. This CDR3 spans 12 amino acids. Germline assignment: CDR1 SGHNT and CDR2 YYREEE (reference sequence). Deletions cut 6 bases from V and 9 bases from J, with 13 bases between. CDR3 loop: CASTFELGEQFF. The DNA of the CDR3 is TGTGCCAGCACCTTCGAGCTCGGTGAGCAGTTCTTC.

This clone was seen a handful of times. The chain employs TRBV6-6 and TRBJ1-5; TRBD1 is a possible D gene (6 bases). V dropped 5 bases and J dropped 4 bases, with 12 bases sitting between them. The CDR3 consists of 14 residues. Germline V gene sequence: CDR1 MNHNY, CDR2 SVGAGI (reference sequence). CDR3 in amino acids: CASSPGQKNQPQHF. CDR3 in DNA: TGTGCCAGCAGTCCGGGACAAAAAAATCAGCCCCAGCATTTT.

The chain has TRBV9 and TRBJ2-7; 8 bases map to TRBD2. Germline V gives CDR1 SGDLS, CDR2 YYNGEE. J lost 2 bases, V lost 0 bases, and 1 base had no gene match. CDR3 size: 14 residues. CDR3: CASSVAGGTYEQYF. CDR3 in DNA: TGTGCCAGCAGCGTAGCGGGGGGGACCTACGAGCAGTACTTC.

The CDR3 is CATSGDRTNEKLFF. DNA for the CDR3: TGTGCCACCAGCGGCGACAGGACTAATGAAAAACTGTTTTTT. The chain employs TRBV15 and TRBJ1-4; tentative D call: TRBD1 (6 bases). Germline CDR1 LNHNV, CDR2 YYDKDF (reference sequence). V was shortened by 5 bases and J by 2 bases, with 9 bases between the two germline ends. CDR3 size: 14 residues.

The rearrangement joins TRBV28 to TRBJ2-5, with TRBD2 matching over 10 bases. CDR1 and CDR2 (germline): MDHEN, SYDVKM. The CDR3 consists of 18 residues. The J segment lost 4 bases and the V segment lost 5 bases, leaving 16 bases of the junction unmatched. The CDR3 protein is CASSPWGSGGPGRETQYF. Written as DNA, the CDR3 is TGTGCCAGCAGTCCATGGGGTAGCGGGGGGCCCGGTCGAGAGACCCAGTACTTC.

In this sample, this clone turned up once. The chain recombines TRBV7-6 with TRBJ1-1; a weak D match, TRBD1 (6 bases). V gave up 5 bases and J gave up 3 bases, with 22 bases separating them. This CDR3 has 17 amino acids. Germline CDR1 and CDR2: SGHVS and FNYEAQ. CDR3 residues: CASSPGQLRAVDTEAFF. The CDR3, as DNA: TGTGCCAGCAGCCCCGGACAGCTAAGGGCAGTGGACACTGAAGCTTTCTTT.

J is TRBJ2-1 and V is TRBV10-2; weak D call: TRBD2 (6 bases). V was pared by 3 bases and J by 0 bases, with 12 bases between. This CDR3 comprises 16 residues. Germline lookup yields CDR1 WSHSY and CDR2 SAAADI. The CDR3 protein is CASSEGSGYSYNEQFF. As DNA, the CDR3 is TGCGCCAGCAGTGAAGGTAGCGGATACTCCTACAATGAGCAGTTCTTC.

CDR3 residues: CASRGTGAPYEQYF. The CDR3 DNA reads as TGTGCCAGCAGGGGGACAGGGGCCCCCTACGAGCAGTACTTC. The J gene is TRBJ2-7, the V gene TRBV25-1, with 10 bases lining up with TRBD1. The CDR3 is 14 amino acids. With V trimmed by 6 bases and J by 2 bases, 4 bases remained unmatched. The germline CDR1 and CDR2 sequences are MGHDK and SYGVNS.

V usage is TRBV13 and J usage is TRBJ2-3; 11 bases are shared with TRBD2. Germline values: CDR1 PRHDT, CDR2 FYEKMQ (reference sequence). V lost 6 bases and J lost 2; bases outside the gene matches: 4. The CDR3 length is 15 residues. The CDR3 coding sequence is TGTGCCAGCAGAACTAGCGGGAGAAACACAGATACGCAGTATTTT. It yields the protein CASRTSGRNTDTQYF.

This chain connects TRBV29-1 to TRBJ1-2; a possible D gene is TRBD1 (6 bases). Trimming removed 6 bases at V and 7 bases at J, with 9 bases between. Germline values: CDR1 SQVTM, CDR2 ANQGSEA. CDR3 length equals 10 residues. CDR3 in DNA: TGCAGCGTCCCAGGGGCTGGCTACACCTTC. Protein: CSVPGAGYTF.

The chain links TRBV4-1 to TRBJ2-5; D call uncertain. The DNA end is more similar to TRBJ2-7, so the J call may be wrong. This CDR3 comprises 13 residues. Germline loops: CDR1 MGHRA, CDR2 YSYEKL. The CDR3 loop reads CASSQGSGYEQYF. Written as DNA, the CDR3 is TGCGCCAGCAGCCAAGGGTCCGGCTACGAGCAGTACTTC.